This entry features one T cell receptor beta chain sequence. Its antigen is not known. The ends lost 1 base at V and 3 bases at J; junction bases unmatched: 3. This CDR3 is built from 14 residues. The germline gives CDR1 SGHTA, CDR2 FQGNSA. The data were obtained in a study of shared clonotypes between healthy human individuals. Turning to the study itself: Each donor's CD4 naive and CD4 memory cells filled three plates apiece, CD8 naive two, and CD8 memory one. Study-wide results and caveats: Four donors showed sharing of about 4.6% of naive CD4 clonotypes.

Into CD45RA+ naive and CD45RA-negative memory subsets, the CD4+ cells were split. Running of the assay took place at deep level. TCRdb's table, derived via immunoSEQ multiplex PCR, lists solely in-frame clones and lacks some. This repertoire shows 2 million to 2.5 million clones, nearly 97% found once; its top ten account for roughly 0.13%. The receptor was isolated from a man younger than 35 in good health. The chain combines TRBV7-2 with TRBJ2-7; 7 bases are shared with TRBD2. The sample consisted of naive CD4+ T cells sorted from blood. Indicated subset: CD45RA+ positively selected. The CDR3 loop reads CASSLGRDYYEQYF. In DNA form, the CDR3 reads TGTGCCAGCAGCTTAGGTCGGGACTACTACGAGCAGTACTTC. Full variable domain (remainder filled in from reference TRBV7-2 and TRBJ2-7): GAGVSQSPSNKVTEKGKDVELRCDPISGHTALYWYRQSLGQGLEFLIYFQGNSAPDKSGLPSDRFSAERTGGSVSTLTIQRTQQEDSAVYLCASSLGRDYYEQYFGPGTRLTVT.